Following are 18 T cell receptor beta chains from one sample sequenced in a study of siplizumab effects on memory and regulatory T cells. Sequencing was performed with immunoSEQ multiplex PCR; in TCRdb, only in-frame clones are kept and a portion is missing. The sample holds more than 95,000 clones, over 85% seen once. The sample taken for sequencing was Tregs sorted from blood. The receptors come from a human donor in good health.

V is TRBV6-6 and J is TRBJ1-1; D remains unclear. V was clipped by 10 bases and J by 0 bases, with 12 bases between them. Germline-derived CDR1 and CDR2 are MNHNY and SVGAGI (reference sequence). The CDR3 consists of 13 residues. CDR3 nucleotides: TGTGCCACCACCCTAACAGTGAACACTGAAGCTTTCTTT. It yields the protein CATTLTVNTEAFF.

This chain links TRBV2 with TRBJ1-2; D perhaps matches TRBD1 (5 bases). V shed 8 bases and J shed 0 bases, with 13 bases lying between them. The CDR3 is 14 residues long. CDR1 SNHLY and CDR2 FYNNEI come from the germline V gene. For the CDR3, the DNA is TGTGCCAGCTCACGGGGACCTACTAACTATGGCTACACCTTC. It encodes CASSRGPTNYGYTF.

The chain combines TRBV27 with TRBJ2-7; D remains unclear. CDR3 length: 14 amino acids. V lost 5 bases to trimming and J lost 3 bases, with 14 bases between them. The germline CDR1 and CDR2 sequences are MNHEY and SMNVEV (reference sequence). The CDR3 spells CASSPRSQYYEQYF. The CDR3, as DNA: TGTGCCAGCAGTCCACGTTCCCAATACTACGAGCAGTACTTC.

The table lists this clone with a count of one. The rearrangement uses TRBV6-1 and TRBJ2-7; 12 positions match TRBD1. V shed 6 bases and J 7 bases; nucleotides not matched to a gene: 10. CDR1 and CDR2 from the germline V gene are MNHNS and SASEGT. This CDR3 has 15 amino acids. The CDR3 region has the DNA TGTGCCAGCAGCGTGGGGGGACAGGGGGCTGTAGAGCAGTACTTC. Amino acid sequence: CASSVGGQGAVEQYF.

The chain joins TRBV5-1 to TRBJ2-2, with TRBD1 matching over 7 bases. This CDR3 is 15 amino acids long. The V gene end was trimmed by 0 bases and the J gene end by 3 bases; junction bases not matched to a gene: 2. Germline assignment: CDR1 SGHRS and CDR2 YFSETQ. CDR3 nucleotides: TGCGCCAGCAGCTTGGTACAGGGGCACACCGGGGAGCTGTTTTTT. Translated: CASSLVQGHTGELFF.

The J gene is TRBJ2-7, the V gene TRBV7-8; D may be TRBD1 (6 bases). The CDR3 length is 15 residues. The V end lost 5 bases, the J end lost 0 bases, and 14 bases lay between the germline ends. Germline loops: CDR1 SGHVS, CDR2 FQNEAQ. The CDR3 here is CASSRAGVISYEQYF. In nucleotides, the CDR3 is TGTGCCAGCAGCCGGGCAGGGGTAATCTCCTACGAGCAGTACTTC.

The CDR3 spells CASSNLNEKLFF. DNA of the CDR3: TGCGCCAGCAGCAACCTTAATGAAAAACTGTTTTTT. The chain is built from TRBV5-1 and TRBJ1-4, with unresolved D. The germline CDR1 and CDR2 sequences are SGHRS and YFSETQ. V shed 4 bases and J shed 4 bases, with 5 bases lying between them. The CDR3 runs to 12 residues.

The chain has TRBV7-9 and TRBJ1-5; D unclear. Per germline, CDR1 SEHNR and CDR2 FQNEAQ (reference sequence). The V and J ends lost 5 bases and 6 bases respectively, with 8 bases between them. The CDR3 totals 12 residues. CDR3 in DNA: TGTGCCAGCAGCGGTCCCGGTCAGCCCCAGCATTTT. Translating it yields CASSGPGQPQHF.

This chain links TRBV9 with TRBJ2-5; a weak D match, TRBD1 (5 bases). Between the trimmed V and J ends, which lost 2 bases and 1 base, there was a span of 9 bases. The germline gives CDR1 SGDLS, CDR2 YYNGEE. The CDR3 is made up of 14 amino acids. The DNA of the CDR3 is TGTGCCAGCAGCGTCGGGCAGGGCCAAGAGACCCAGTACTTC. Translated, it gives CASSVGQGQETQYF.

This clone occurred once. The chain uses TRBV7-2 and TRBJ2-3, with TRBD2 matching over 8 bases. Germline lookup yields CDR1 SGHTA and CDR2 FQGNSA. The junction had 6 bases not matched to a gene; V was cut back by 0 bases and J by 4 bases. The CDR3 covers 16 residues. The CDR3 sequence is CASSLARLAGADTQYF. In nucleotides, the CDR3 is TGTGCCAGCAGCTTAGCGCGGCTAGCGGGCGCAGATACGCAGTATTTT.

The chain carries TRBV29-1 and TRBJ2-5; TRBD2 matches 14 bases. In germline, CDR1 is SQVTM, CDR2 ANQGSEA. This CDR3 has 15 residues. The J segment lost 1 base and the V segment lost 4 bases, leaving 2 bases of the junction unmatched. In DNA, the CDR3 is TGCAGCGTTGGGGGGACTAGCGGGGGCCAAGAGACCCAGTACTTC. Its translation: CSVGGTSGGQETQYF.

This clone was observed once. The CDR3 DNA sequence: TGTGCCAGCAAGAATGACAGGGGTAACACTGAAGCTTTCTTT. Protein product: CASKNDRGNTEAFF. V is TRBV5-8 and J is TRBJ1-1; 8 nucleotides align to TRBD1. This CDR3 spans 14 amino acids. With V trimmed by 6 bases and J by 2 bases, 6 bases remained unmatched. Germline loops: CDR1 SGHTS, CDR2 YDEGEE.

This clone was seen only a few times. This chain joins TRBV4-2 and TRBJ1-2; D is unresolved. Germline-derived CDR1 and CDR2 are LGHNA and YNFKEQ. The germline V and J ends were trimmed by 0 bases and 7 bases, with 6 bases remaining between them. This CDR3 is 12 amino acids long. The CDR3 is CASSQDEVGYTF. In DNA form, the CDR3 reads TGTGCCAGCAGCCAAGATGAGGTTGGCTACACCTTC.

This clone was counted between two and nine times. The rearrangement joins TRBV20-1 to TRBJ1-2; no firm D call. There are 11 residues in the CDR3. Germline CDR1 DFQATT, CDR2 SNEGSKA (reference sequence). V lost 1 base, J lost 10 bases, and 10 bases lay in between. The DNA for the CDR3 is TGCAGTGCTAGAGTCGGTCGGGTCTACACCTTC. It codes for CSARVGRVYTF.

The sample holds one count of this clone. The chain carries TRBV4-1 and TRBJ1-4; TRBD1 agrees at 9 bases. CDR3 length: 17 residues. Unmatched junction bases numbered 9, after V lost 2 bases and J lost 5 bases. CDR1 MGHRA and CDR2 YSYEKL come from the germline V gene. This CDR3 reads CASSQQRSGTGNEKLFF. CDR3 nucleotide sequence: TGCGCCAGCAGCCAACAAAGATCCGGGACAGGGAATGAAAAACTGTTTTTT.

The rearrangement uses TRBV10-3 and TRBJ1-2, with unresolved D. Trimming took off 10 bases at V and 4 bases at J, with 16 bases between the two ends. Germline V gene data show CDR1 as ENHRY and CDR2 as SYGVKD. The CDR3 runs 13 residues. CDR3 sequence: CATGPASPYGYTF. In DNA form, the CDR3 reads TGTGCCACCGGACCCGCAAGCCCCTATGGCTACACCTTC.

The V call is TRBV9, the J call TRBJ2-3, with D unresolved. V lost 7 bases, J lost 4 bases, and 1 base lay in between. The germline V gene has CDR1 SGDLS and CDR2 YYNGEE. The CDR3 length is 9 residues. The CDR3 DNA is TGTGCCAGCCCAGATACGCAGTATTTT. The encoded protein is CASPDTQYF.

V is TRBV30 and J is TRBJ1-2, with D maybe TRBD1 (6 bases). The CDR3 length is 12 residues. V lost 1 base and J lost 7, with 10 bases in between. In germline, CDR1 is GTSNPN, CDR2 SVGIG (reference sequence). The CDR3 bases are TGTGCCTGGAGTGGGACAGCCCCTGGCTACACCTTC. This codes for CAWSGTAPGYTF.